This T cell receptor (beta chain) was profiled in a study of blood T cell repertoires in COVID-19. About the research overall: Both acute and convalescent COVID-19 samples were obtained from the United States, Italy and Spain. T cells, B-cell-depleted T cells, or PBMCs provided the cDNA or gDNA that served as material.

The CDR3 has 14 residues. V was trimmed by 0 bases and J by 12 bases, leaving 13 bases between them. In germline, CDR1 is SGHDT, CDR2 YYEEEE. Original methodology: Nucleated cell counts were estimated from reference gene primer amplification. Sequenced by immunoSEQ multiplex PCR; TCRdb stores in-frame clones only, minus some. Clonal size and the V and J genes are those of that table, whereas D and trimming came from the DNA. The sample records some 90,000 clones, 65% to 90% being singletons. The material sequenced was peripheral blood. The chain joins TRBV5-6 to TRBJ1-6, with D perhaps TRBD1 (6 bases). This receptor was identified in a woman over 75 with acute or convalescent COVID-19. CDR3 sequence: CASSLGLPGEPLHF. As DNA, the CDR3 is TGTGCCAGCAGCTTGGGATTACCAGGGGAACCCCTCCACTTT.